These T cell receptor beta chains were read from a single sample in a study of human T cells and chemical hapten exposure. TCRdb re-called the RACE reads through MiXCR, storing one row per CDR3 protein. This sample has 95,000 to 150,000 distinct CDR3 sequences; 11% occur once, and the top ten carry 2% to 2.5%. The sequenced sample was whole blood, obtained in connection with sensitization to the hapten diphenylcyclopropenone (DPC). The receptors shown here come from a woman in her 50s with alopecia areata. Some clones in this sample may be carry-over from other donors' samples. The conserved cysteine and the conserved F or W are not part of the CDR3 here. Each record gives: V gene, clone size, J gene, CDR3 protein. Some rows have no size entry. The others give once, few or many, or a class for an expanded clone.

>TRBV7-6|many|TRBJ2-7
ASSFSRDSYEQY
>TRBV5-6|few|TRBJ1-4
ASSLKAAEKLF
>TRBV7-9|few|TRBJ1-1
ASSLVLGYTEAF
>TRBV11-2|NA|TRBJ2-7
ASSPRRVNSYEQY
>TRBV7-2|NA|TRBJ2-1
ASSTDRAANQF
>TRBV6-5|few|TRBJ2-7
ASSTGGTGWTYEQY
>TRBV7-2|NA|TRBJ1-2
ASSLAVTGPGYT
>TRBV4-1|NA|TRBJ1-1
ASSQDPADRGTEAF
>TRBV5-1|many|TRBJ2-3
ASSLSGVRTDTQY
>TRBV7-3|many|TRBJ2-3
ASGRGGEDTQY
>TRBV29-1|few|TRBJ2-1
SPLIHNEQF
>TRBV28|many|TRBJ2-7
ASSLSLTSGSYEQY
>TRBV20-1|NA|TRBJ2-3
SVPPAGGTDTQY
>TRBV11-3|many|TRBJ2-1
ASSLTSGRTSYNEQF
>TRBV24-1|many|TRBJ2-3
ATGAGGPSDTQY
>TRBV28|NA|TRBJ2-1
ASSFRGQDEQF
>TRBV9|NA|TRBJ2-7
ASSPRQGHYEQY
>TRBV28|many|TRBJ2-7
ASTDRGGPYEQY
>TRBV5-1|many|TRBJ2-5
ASSPQPTSGPGVTQY
>TRBV20-1|NA|TRBJ1-4
SARGTGEGEKLF
>TRBV7-6|NA|TRBJ1-2
ASSPVTASFDGYT
>TRBV2|NA|TRBJ1-1
ASSPGQGIGTEAF
>TRBV14|few|TRBJ2-6
ASSQDFGTGANVLT